This T cell receptor (beta chain) is from a study of CD8 T cells in Susac syndrome. Looking at the study overall: Of the sequenced Susac syndrome patients, six had active disease and under 10 were in remission. Findings and limits, study-wide: It was acknowledged by the study that relatively few individuals were included in its TCR sequencing and HLA analysis.

V was pared by 0 bases and J by 3 bases, with 18 bases between. CDR3 length equals 17 residues. Reverse transcription used about 0.45 to 1 ug RNA and random hexamers. Amplification of TCR beta CDR3 spanned 54 Vbeta and 13 Jbeta via immunoSEQ multiplex PCR. TCRdb re-called the immunoSEQ multiplex PCR reads with MiXCR, one entry per CDR3 protein. Here the sample spans 67,000 or so distinct CDR3 sequences, 93% being singletons. Note on this clonotype: No antigen is known for it.

The TCR was taken from a human donor with Susac syndrome. Source material: CD4+ T cells from PBMCs. This chain links TRBV23-1 with TRBJ2-7; D may be TRBD2 (5 bases). TRBV23-1 is noted as an ORF with a role that remains uncertain. The CDR3 sequence: CASSQSRESEDGYEQYF. The DNA of the CDR3 is TGCGCCAGCAGTCAATCCCGGGAATCGGAAGATGGCTACGAGCAGTACTTC.